A single sample gave rise to the 30 T cell receptor beta chains below, sequenced in a study of glioma-infiltrating T cells. Using RNA template, CDR3s of TCR alpha and beta were amplified with iRepertoire arm-PCR. TCRdb reanalysed the multiplex PCR reads using MiXCR and keeps one entry per CDR3 protein. The sample gives about 140,000 distinct CDR3 sequences, about 39% of which show up once; around 18% is in the top ten. The material sequenced was glioma tissue, nonneoplastic brain tissue, or PBMCs (not recorded which). Source of these receptors: a human donor with low-grade glioma or glioblastoma, undergoing nonglioma brain surgery, or in good health (not recorded which).

The V call is TRBV6-2 or TRBV6-3, the J call TRBJ1-6; D unclear. Trimming pared 0 bases from V and 9 bases from J, leaving 15 bases between. Germline loops: CDR1 MNHEY, CDR2 SVGEGT. This CDR3 spans 16 amino acids. The CDR3 DNA sequence: TGTGCCAGCAGTTACTCCCCAGGAGGAATAATTTCACCCCTCCACTTT. As protein: CASSYSPGGIISPLHF.

The V call is TRBV29-1, the J call TRBJ1-1; no clear D. V was shortened by 8 bases and J by 2 bases, with 18 bases between the two germline ends. This CDR3 contains 14 residues. The germline V gene has CDR1 SQVTM and CDR2 ANQGSEA. The CDR3 is CSSRFLPQNTEAFF. The CDR3 DNA sequence: TGCAGCTCCAGGTTCCTTCCCCAAAACACTGAAGCTTTCTTT.

This clonotype has a single count. A read error may produce the germline difference seen at one junction end. This rearrangement joins TRBV6-5 to TRBJ2-1; unclear D gene. The germline V gene has CDR1 MNHEY and CDR2 SVGAGI. The CDR3 runs to 12 residues. The CDR3 protein is CASSDLYNEKFF. CDR3 sequence (DNA): TGTGCCAGCAGTGACCTATACAATGAGAAGTTCTTC.

This clonotype was seen only once. At one of its ends the junction is not consistent with the germline gene, which may arise from a read error. The chain couples TRBV7-2 to TRBJ2-3; maybe TRBD2 (7 bases). This CDR3 is built from 14 residues. Germline lookup yields CDR1 SGHTA and CDR2 FQGNSA. The CDR3 sequence is CASSPHAGADKQYF. The CDR3 DNA reads as TGTGCCAGCAGCCCGCACGCGGGGGCAGATAAGCAGTATTTT.

V and J are TRBV12-3 or TRBV12-4 and TRBJ1-5, with D possibly TRBD1 on 5 matching bases. V was pared by 1 base and J by 2 bases, with 12 bases between. The CDR3 loop spans 16 amino acids. CDR3 amino acids: CASSLGTIRRNQPQHF. The CDR3 bases are TGTGCCAGCAGTTTAGGGACAATTCGGCGCAATCAGCCCCAGCATTTT.

Only a few counts were recorded for this clonotype. This sequence joins TRBV5-6 and TRBJ1-2; 9 bases match TRBD1. Germline V gene lookup returns CDR1 SGHDT and CDR2 YYEEEE. The CDR3 loop spans 14 amino acids. With V trimmed by 3 bases and J by 2 bases, 2 bases remained unmatched. The CDR3 loop reads CASSSGQGNYGYTF. For the CDR3, the DNA is TGTGCCAGCAGCTCAGGACAGGGGAACTATGGCTACACCTTC.

In its sample, this clonotype was seen many times. The junction departs from the called germline gene at one end, perhaps through a read error. The chain employs TRBV5-1 and TRBJ1-1, with unresolved D. The CDR3 consists of 13 residues. CDR1 is SGHRS, CDR2 YFSETQ, per germline. The CDR3 nucleotides read TGTGCCAGCAGTTTGGTATCGAACACTGAAGCTTTCTTT. It codes for CASSLVSNTEAFF.

This clonotype came up many times. This chain links TRBV7-2 with TRBJ2-5; a weak D match, TRBD2 (6 bases). The ends were cut back, 1 base at V and 4 bases at J, with 10 bases in the middle. The CDR3 runs to 14 residues. Germline loops: CDR1 SGHTA, CDR2 FQGNSA. CDR3 region: CASSLDQGGETQYF. CDR3 bases: TGTGCCAGCAGCTTAGACCAGGGAGGAGAGACCCAGTACTTC. Full variable domain (outside the CDR3, taken from reference TRBV7-2 and TRBJ2-5): GAGVSQSPSNKVTEKGKDVELRCDPISGHTALYWYRQSLGQGLEFLIYFQGNSAPDKSGLPSDRFSAERTGGSVSTLTIQRTQQEDSAVYLCASSLDQGGETQYFGPGTRLLVL.

The chain employs TRBV15 and TRBJ2-7; 7 bases align to TRBD1. The CDR3 loop spans 16 amino acids. V gave up 1 base and J gave up 0 bases; unmatched junction bases: 6. CDR1 is LNHNV, CDR2 YYDKDF, per germline (reference sequence). CDR3 loop: CATSRAGTASSYEQYF. Written as DNA, the CDR3 is TGTGCCACCAGCAGAGCCGGGACAGCAAGCTCCTACGAGCAGTACTTC. The complete variable domain, with remaining parts taken from reference TRBV15 and TRBJ2-7, reads DAMVIQNPRYQVTQFGKPVTLSCSQTLNHNVMYWYQQKSSQAPKLLFHYYDKDFNNEADTPDNFQSRRPNTSFCFLDIRSPGLGDTAMYLCATSRAGTASSYEQYFGPGTRLTVT.

This clonotype showed up just a few times. V and J are TRBV19 and TRBJ2-1; 8 nucleotides line up with TRBD2. The CDR3 spans 15 residues. Germline V lookup: CDR1 LNHDA, CDR2 SQIVND (reference sequence). Trimming cost V 5 bases and J 4 bases; bases outside gene matches: 7. CDR3 sequence (DNA): TGTGCCAGTAGTCCCAGCGGGGGTTATTACAATGAGCAGTTCTTC. Translated: CASSPSGGYYNEQFF.

The rearrangement links TRBV20-1 to TRBJ1-3; 7 bases agree with TRBD1. CDR1 and CDR2 (germline): DFQATT, SNEGSKA (reference sequence). The CDR3 extends over 13 amino acids. After removal of 5 bases from V and 0 bases from J, the junction contained 1 base not matched to a gene. CDR3 sequence reads: CSAWDSSGNTIYF. CDR3 coding DNA: TGCAGTGCTTGGGACAGCTCTGGAAACACCATATATTTT.

The table lists this clonotype with a few counts. V is TRBV20-1 and J is TRBJ2-5; D may correspond to TRBD1 or TRBD2 (6 bases each). V was clipped by 5 bases and J by 2 bases, with 18 bases between them. CDR3 length: 15 residues. The germline gives CDR1 DFQATT, CDR2 SNEGSKA (reference sequence). The DNA for the CDR3 is TGCAGTGCTCGGCCCTCGACAGGAGGGCAAGAGACCCAGTACTTC. Protein product: CSARPSTGGQETQYF.

This clonotype has a count of ten or more. The chain combines TRBV6-1 with TRBJ2-5; D ambiguous. Trimming shortened V by 5 bases and J by 4 bases, and 14 bases separated the two germline ends. The CDR3 consists of 14 residues. CDR1 and CDR2 (germline): MNHNS, SASEGT. Here the CDR3 DNA reads TGTGCCAGCAGTACCGGGCCCCAAACAGAGACCCAGTACTTC. Protein product: CASSTGPQTETQYF.

The chain is built from TRBV15 and TRBJ2-3; no reliable D call. Germline V lookup: CDR1 LNHNV, CDR2 YYDKDF (reference sequence). The CDR3 runs to 15 residues. V lost 1 base and J 9 bases, leaving 17 bases between the germline ends. The CDR3, as DNA: TGTGCCACCAGCAGAGCCTCCCTGGGGTTAGGGACGCAGTATTTT. It codes for CATSRASLGLGTQYF.

A few counts support this clonotype. The CDR3 nucleotides are TGTGCCAGCAGGGGGACTAGCGGGAACCGGGCAGATACGCAGTATTTT. This gives the protein CASRGTSGNRADTQYF. The chain recombines TRBV2 with TRBJ2-3; 13 positions agree with TRBD2. CDR3 length equals 16 residues. The V gene end was trimmed by 6 bases and the J gene end by 4 bases; junction bases not matched to a gene: 7. Germline V lookup: CDR1 SNHLY, CDR2 FYNNEI.

This clonotype showed up just once. The chain joins TRBV28 to TRBJ2-7, with TRBD1 as a possible D gene (6 bases). Between the trimmed V and J ends, which lost 5 bases and 1 base, there was a span of 12 bases. Germline V gene lookup returns CDR1 MDHEN and CDR2 SYDVKM. CDR3 length: 14 residues. CDR3: CASSLLQGSYEQYF. The CDR3 DNA reads as TGTGCCAGCAGTCTACTACAGGGATCCTACGAGCAGTACTTC.

The rearrangement links TRBV20-1 to TRBJ1-3; D unresolved. In germline, CDR1 is DFQATT, CDR2 SNEGSKA (reference sequence). With 8 bases removed from V and 1 base from J, the gap between germline ends came to 21 bases. CDR3 length: 16 residues. CDR3 in amino acids: CSTRRAQPHSGNTIYF. The DNA for the CDR3 is TGCAGTACACGCCGGGCGCAACCCCATTCTGGAAACACCATATATTTT.

With regard to this clonotype: The junction departs from germline at one end; a sequencing error may be responsible. This chain links TRBV10-2 with TRBJ2-7; 9 bases map to TRBD2. Germline-derived CDR1 and CDR2 are WSHSY and SAAADI. This CDR3 has 14 residues. CDR3 residues: CASSYEREVYERYF. The CDR3 coding sequence is TGTGCCAGCAGTTACGAGCGGGAGGTCTACGAGAGGTACTTC.

The V call is TRBV7-2, the J call TRBJ2-5; D is unresolved. The CDR3 runs 14 residues. Trimming left V 4 bases short and J 2 bases short, with 11 bases between. CDR1 and CDR2 from the germline V gene are SGHTA and FQGNSA. As DNA, the CDR3 is TGTGCCAGCAGCTCGAGACACGGACAAGAGACCCAGTACTTC. Residues: CASSSRHGQETQYF. The full variable domain, in which reference TRBV7-2 and TRBJ2-5 provide the parts outside the CDR3, is GAGVSQSPSNKVTEKGKDVELRCDPISGHTALYWYRQSLGQGLEFLIYFQGNSAPDKSGLPSDRFSAERTGGSVSTLTIQRTQQEDSAVYLCASSSRHGQETQYFGPGTRLLVL.

This clonotype was observed a handful of times. CDR3 DNA sequence: TGTGCCAGCAGTGATTTTTTCCGGGGGGACGAGCAGTACTTC. This sequence encodes CASSDFFRGDEQYF. The chain joins TRBV25-1 to TRBJ2-7; 7 nucleotides match TRBD2. The germline gives CDR1 MGHDK, CDR2 SYGVNS. The V and J ends lost 3 bases and 5 bases, in that order; junction bases with no gene match: 7. The CDR3 length is 14 residues.

Concerning this clonotype itself: With a much larger clone just one base away, this may be a read error. CDR3 in amino acids: CAGSSEETQYF. The CDR3 region has the DNA TGTGCCGGCAGTTCAGAAGAGACCCAGTACTTC. The chain is built from TRBV28 and TRBJ2-5; D ambiguous. CDR3 size: 11 residues. CDR1 and CDR2 from the germline V gene are MDHEN and SYDVKM.

The rearrangement uses TRBV7-2 and TRBJ1-5, with D unclear. The CDR3 has 13 amino acids. The germline gives CDR1 SGHTA, CDR2 FQGNSA. The V and J ends lost 1 base and 7 bases respectively, with 8 bases between them. The CDR3 here is CASSLGEEQPQHF. CDR3 coding DNA: TGTGCCAGCAGCTTAGGGGAAGAACAGCCCCAGCATTTT.

This clonotype was seen a few times. The chain links TRBV15 to TRBJ2-7, with D perhaps assigned TRBD1 or TRBD2 (5 bases each). This CDR3 spans 16 amino acids. V gave up 0 bases and J gave up 5 bases, with 17 bases separating them. Germline V gives CDR1 LNHNV, CDR2 YYDKDF (reference sequence). Here the CDR3 reads CATSRDRGVVGDEQYF. The CDR3 nucleotides read TGTGCCACCAGCAGAGATCGAGGGGTAGTAGGGGACGAGCAGTACTTC.

On this clonotype: Just one base apart from a much larger clone, this may be a read error. The genes are TRBV20-1 and TRBJ2-3; maybe TRBD2 (5 bases). The V and J ends lost 1 base and 0 bases respectively, with 5 bases between them. Germline CDR1 is DFQATT and CDR2 is SNEGSKA (reference sequence). The CDR3 extends over 13 amino acids. The CDR3 reads CSARGTSTDTQYF. CDR3 sequence (DNA): TGCAGTGCTAGAGGGACTAGCACAGATACGCAGTATTTT.

This CDR3 is CASSHEQQPPTKQYF. DNA for the CDR3: TGTGCCAGCAGCCATGAACAACAGCCGCCTACGAAGCAGTACTTC. This rearrangement joins TRBV3-1 to TRBJ2-7; D unclear. The CDR3 is made up of 15 amino acids. Per the germline V gene, CDR1 is LGHDT and CDR2 is YNNKEL (reference sequence). V was trimmed by 3 bases and J by 8 bases, leaving 20 bases between them.

This clonotype was picked up a small number of times. The chain employs TRBV7-9 and TRBJ2-3, with 8 bases aligning to TRBD2. V gave up 7 bases and J gave up 3 bases; unmatched junction bases: 6. Germline CDR1 SEHNR, CDR2 FQNEAQ (reference sequence). This CDR3 is 14 amino acids long. CDR3 loop: CASIDGGATDTQYF. The CDR3 nucleotides are TGTGCCAGCATCGACGGGGGGGCAACAGATACGCAGTATTTT.

This clonotype was recorded a few times. The chain has TRBV6-1 and TRBJ2-7; D gene uncertain. Trimming removed 2 bases from V and 3 bases from J, with 8 bases in between. The CDR3 covers 13 residues. The V gene's germline CDR1 is MNHNS and CDR2 SASEGT. CDR3 protein: CASSEKGLYEQYF. Written as DNA, the CDR3 is TGTGCCAGCAGTGAAAAGGGCCTCTACGAGCAGTACTTC.

The rearrangement uses TRBV12-3 or TRBV12-4 and TRBJ2-3; 8 bases are a match to TRBD2. The trim removed 6 bases at V and 4 bases at J, leaving 9 bases unmatched. This CDR3 has 15 amino acids. CDR3 in amino acids: CASSSGLARADTQYF. The CDR3 DNA reads TGTGCCAGCAGCTCAGGACTAGCCCGGGCAGATACGCAGTATTTT.

The chain has TRBV5-5 and TRBJ2-3, with 9 bases fitting TRBD1. The CDR3 is 14 residues long. The germline CDR1 and CDR2 sequences are SGHKS and YYEKEE (reference sequence). V shed 3 bases and J 7 bases; nucleotides not matched to a gene: 6. CDR3: CASSSDRGGNTQYF. CDR3 nucleotides: TGTGCCAGCAGCTCGGACAGGGGTGGGAATACGCAGTATTTT.

The rearrangement joins TRBV6-5 to TRBJ1-1; weak D call: TRBD1 (5 bases). The germline V gene has CDR1 MNHEY and CDR2 SVGAGI. The CDR3 has 15 residues. V lost 0 bases to trimming and J lost 4 bases, with 12 bases between them. The CDR3 nucleotides read TGTGCCAGCAGTTACTCTGTTGGGGCGAGCACTGAAGCTTTCTTT. Protein: CASSYSVGASTEAFF.